One and the same sample provided the 9 T cell receptor beta chains below, sequenced in a study of cytomegalovirus exposure and HLA in healthy donors. The study ran its PCR with 60 Vbeta and 13 Jbeta primers. TCRdb keeps only in-frame clones here, not all; method: immunoSEQ multiplex PCR. Of about 300,000 clones in the sample, around 86% were seen once. Sequenced input: PBMCs. The origin of the receptors is a man aged 35-49 years in good health and CMV-seropositive.

V usage is TRBV7-2 and J usage is TRBJ1-2; D is unresolved. V was trimmed by 1 base and J by 2 bases, leaving 5 bases between them. Germline-derived CDR1 and CDR2 are SGHTA and FQGNSA. This CDR3 has 13 residues. The CDR3, as DNA: TGTGCCAGCAGCTTAGATCTCAACTATGGCTACACCTTC. This sequence encodes CASSLDLNYGYTF.

V is TRBV5-7 and J is TRBJ2-2, with 10 positions matching TRBD2. TRBV5-7 has ORF status, its function being uncertain. The V and J ends lost 5 bases and 3 bases, in that order; junction bases with no gene match: 4. The CDR3 is made up of 15 amino acids. The DNA of the CDR3 is TGTGCCAGCAGTAGGAGCGGGAGGGACACCGGGGAGCTGTTTTTT. It yields the protein CASSRSGRDTGELFF.

The V and J genes are TRBV5-8 and TRBJ2-5; 9 bases map to TRBD2. The trim removed 0 bases at V and 0 bases at J, leaving 6 bases unmatched. The CDR3 runs to 17 residues. Germline values: CDR1 SGHTS, CDR2 YDEGEE. CDR3 coding DNA: TGTGCCAGCAGCTTGGAAATTGGCGGGAGGGACCAAGAGACCCAGTACTTC. Translated, it gives CASSLEIGGRDQETQYF.

This clone was counted between two and nine times. The V gene is TRBV18, the J gene TRBJ2-7; TRBD2 aligns across 11 bases. The CDR3 covers 15 residues. The germline V gene encodes CDR1 KGHSH and CDR2 LQKENI. V shed 3 bases, J shed 6 bases, and the junction held 7 bases outside the gene matches. DNA for the CDR3: TGTGCCAGCTCACCCGGGACTAGCGGTAGGGTCGAGCAGTACTTC. This encodes CASSPGTSGRVEQYF.

V usage is TRBV5-1 and J usage is TRBJ1-3; 8 bases agree with TRBD1. Trimming at V came to 4 bases and at J to 3 bases, leaving 3 bases not matched to a gene. This CDR3 has 14 amino acids. From germline, CDR1 is SGHRS and CDR2 YFSETQ. The DNA of the CDR3 is TGCGCCAGCAGCCGGACAGGGAATGGAAACACCATATATTTT. It encodes CASSRTGNGNTIYF.

This chain joins TRBV4-2 and TRBJ2-1, with D maybe TRBD2 (5 bases). V was cut by 1 base and J by 10 bases, with 17 bases left in between. The length of the CDR3 is 15 residues. In germline, CDR1 is LGHNA, CDR2 YNFKEQ. CDR3 bases: TGTGCCAGCAGCCAAGGAAGCAGCCTCTCGGGGGAGCAGTTCTTC. Encoded protein: CASSQGSSLSGEQFF.

The chain uses TRBV19 and TRBJ2-5; 12 bases are shared with TRBD2. Per germline, CDR1 LNHDA and CDR2 SQIVND (reference sequence). The length of the CDR3 is 16 residues. Unmatched junction bases numbered 6, after V lost 3 bases and J lost 4 bases. CDR3 sequence (DNA): TGTGCCAGTAGTATGACTAGCGGGAGTCTCGGAGAGACCCAGTACTTC. This encodes CASSMTSGSLGETQYF.

Regarding this clone: The junction departs from germline at one end; a sequencing error may be responsible. The genes are TRBV7-9 and TRBJ1-4; tentatively, D is TRBD1 (6 bases). Germline-derived CDR1 and CDR2 are SEHNR and FQNEAQ (reference sequence). This CDR3 is built from 12 residues. The CDR3 sequence is CSSSLQGEKLFF. The CDR3 DNA is TGTTCCAGCAGCTTACAGGGTGAAAAACTGTTTTTT.

The gene calls are TRBV10-2 and TRBJ2-7; TRBD1 matches 11 bases. Germline CDR1 is WSHSY and CDR2 is SAAADI. There are 15 residues in the CDR3. Losses at the gene ends were 6 bases for V and 5 bases for J; bases not matched to a gene: 9. CDR3 amino acids: CASRPGQGARHEQYF. The CDR3 DNA follows: TGCGCCAGCAGGCCTGGACAGGGGGCTCGACACGAGCAGTACTTC.